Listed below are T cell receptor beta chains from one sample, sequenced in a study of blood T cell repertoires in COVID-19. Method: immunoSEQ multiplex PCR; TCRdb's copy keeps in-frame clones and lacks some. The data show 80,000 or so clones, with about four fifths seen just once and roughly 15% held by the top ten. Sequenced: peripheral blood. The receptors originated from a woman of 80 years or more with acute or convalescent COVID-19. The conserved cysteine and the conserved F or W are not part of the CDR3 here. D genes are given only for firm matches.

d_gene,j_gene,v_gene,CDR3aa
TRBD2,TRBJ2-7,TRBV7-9,ASTKGVAGSYEQY
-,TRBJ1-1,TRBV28,ASTPAGQIFNAAF
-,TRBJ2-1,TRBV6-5,ASSRQDNEQF
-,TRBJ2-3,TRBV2,ASRRRADTQY
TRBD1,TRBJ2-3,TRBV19,ASSIVGDSRTDTQY
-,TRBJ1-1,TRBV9,ASSVGGTPLEAF
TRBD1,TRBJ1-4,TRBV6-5,ASSYGGTVEKLF
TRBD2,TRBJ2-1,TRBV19,ASSIRGLAAHNEQF
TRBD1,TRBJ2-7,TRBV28,ATNRDRYDYEQY
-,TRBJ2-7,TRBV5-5,ASSLDRISYEQY
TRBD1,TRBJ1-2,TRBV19,ASSISGGYGYT
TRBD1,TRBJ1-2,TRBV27,ASSSDRGHGYT
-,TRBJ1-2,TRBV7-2,ASILRGGAEYGYT
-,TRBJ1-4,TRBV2,ASNPQGPAINEKLF
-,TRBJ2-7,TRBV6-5,ASSYSIQGSAYEQY
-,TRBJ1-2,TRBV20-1,SASGQGYGYT
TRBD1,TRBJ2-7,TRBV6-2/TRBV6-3,ASNPQPGQGKREQY
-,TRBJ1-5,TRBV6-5,ASSYRQGNQPQH
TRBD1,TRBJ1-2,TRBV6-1,ASRELRTGGGYGYT
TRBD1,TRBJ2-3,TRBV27,ASSPEPGQGTRGTQY
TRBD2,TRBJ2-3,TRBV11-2,ASSSSGGRTRGPTDTQY
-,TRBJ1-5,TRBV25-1,ASSGGGNQPQH
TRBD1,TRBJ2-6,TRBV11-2,ASSAYRQGSGANVLT
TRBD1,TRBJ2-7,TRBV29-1,SVDGQGTYEQY
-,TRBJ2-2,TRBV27,ASSHAQGRAGELF
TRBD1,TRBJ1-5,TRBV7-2,ASSFTPGQGDQPQH
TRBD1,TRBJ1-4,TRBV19,ASSSRSRDSQTNEKLF
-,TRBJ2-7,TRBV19,ASSIRQGSYEQY
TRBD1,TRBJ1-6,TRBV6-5,AIQTGGPSPLH
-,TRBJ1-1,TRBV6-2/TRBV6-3,ASSYSIGRANTEAF
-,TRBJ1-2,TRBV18,ASSPSQGSGYGYT
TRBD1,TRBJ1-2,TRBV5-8,ASSLSGTGGLGYT
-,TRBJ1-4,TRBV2,ASSETSQVNEKLF